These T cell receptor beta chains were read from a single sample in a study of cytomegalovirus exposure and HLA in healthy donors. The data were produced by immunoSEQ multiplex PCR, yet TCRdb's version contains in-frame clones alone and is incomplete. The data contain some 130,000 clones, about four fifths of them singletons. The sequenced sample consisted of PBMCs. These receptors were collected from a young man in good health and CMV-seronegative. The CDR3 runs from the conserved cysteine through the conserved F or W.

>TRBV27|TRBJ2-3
CASSLRGAGGGLDTQYF
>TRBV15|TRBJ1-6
CATALDRAAKNSPLHF
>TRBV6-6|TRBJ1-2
CASSPDRGKYGYTF
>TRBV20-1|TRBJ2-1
CSASSGDEQFF
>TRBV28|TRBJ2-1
CASSLLGQGLNEQFF
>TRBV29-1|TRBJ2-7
CSVVLLGTTSYEQYF
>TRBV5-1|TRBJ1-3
CASSLGAGGISGNTIYF
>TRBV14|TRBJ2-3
CASSQTGMSTDTQYF
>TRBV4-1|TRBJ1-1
CASSDRGSTEAFF
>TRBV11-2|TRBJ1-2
CASSPPIDMNYGYTF
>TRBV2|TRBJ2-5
CASSNGQVYQETQYF
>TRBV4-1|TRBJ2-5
CASSQPGQGDETQYF
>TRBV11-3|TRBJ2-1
CASSLEVDGYNEQFF
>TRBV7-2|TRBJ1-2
CASSLSPTGPGDGYTF
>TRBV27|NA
CASSFHQGPYEQYF
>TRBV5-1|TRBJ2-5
CASSFSGAQETQYF
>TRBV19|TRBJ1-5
CASTAGPLSNQPQHF
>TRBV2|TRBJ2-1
CASINRDSRGYNEQFF
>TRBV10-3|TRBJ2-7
CAISDRDSPYAAYF
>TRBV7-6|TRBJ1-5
CASSPERSQPQHF
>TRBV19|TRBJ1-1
CASRLLGSYTEAFF
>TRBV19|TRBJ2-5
CASSIVAGGPETQYF
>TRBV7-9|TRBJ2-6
CASSFFRVTGANVLTF
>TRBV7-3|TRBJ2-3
CASSLFAQGATDTQYF
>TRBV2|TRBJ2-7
CASSRASGSSEQYF
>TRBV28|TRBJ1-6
CASSSPQGARVPLHF
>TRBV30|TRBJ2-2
CAWNQGFPGELFF
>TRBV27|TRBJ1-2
CASKGGTGYGYTF
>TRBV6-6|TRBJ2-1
CASSYPAGGARDEQFF
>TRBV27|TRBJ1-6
CASSLSRGDQSPYNSPLHF
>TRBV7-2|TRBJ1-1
CASSMGDLNTEAFF
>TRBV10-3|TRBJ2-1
CAISESLTLNNEQFF
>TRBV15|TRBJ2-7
CATRVDRGTSYEQYF
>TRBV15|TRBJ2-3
CASRGGGRRADTQYF
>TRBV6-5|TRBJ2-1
CASSLGQGRSDEQFF
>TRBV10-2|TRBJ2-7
CASSADRTDYEQYF
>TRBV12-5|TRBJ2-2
CASGLAGTSGTSGELFF
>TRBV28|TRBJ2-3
CASSSSSPRGSQYF
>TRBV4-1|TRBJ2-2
CASSQVAENTGELFF
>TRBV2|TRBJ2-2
CASSERLAGANAGELFF
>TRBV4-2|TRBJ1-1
CASSQLSGTVGTEAFF
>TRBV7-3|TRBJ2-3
CASSLTAASTDTQYF
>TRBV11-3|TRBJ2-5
CASSLWAGETQYF
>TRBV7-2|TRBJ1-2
CASSPSVGYTF
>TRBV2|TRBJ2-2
CASAFQGGNTGELFF
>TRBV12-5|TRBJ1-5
CASGLWGQGAGNQPQHF
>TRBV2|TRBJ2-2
CASSGDSGSTGELFF
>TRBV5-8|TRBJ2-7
CASSLGADSSYEQYF
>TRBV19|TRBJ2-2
CASKSLAQNTGELFF
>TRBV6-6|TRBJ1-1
CASSYEMTTEAFF
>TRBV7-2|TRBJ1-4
CASSPGTGNEKLFF
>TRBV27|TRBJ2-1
CASSRYNEQFF
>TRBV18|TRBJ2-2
CASSPQGGAAGELFF
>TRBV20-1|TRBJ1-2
CSANNNYGYTF
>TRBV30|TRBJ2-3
CAWSSGTSGSTDTQYF
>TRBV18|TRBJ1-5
CASSPNLQGGNQPQHF
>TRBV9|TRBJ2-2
CASQDRANTGELFF